These 17 T cell receptor beta chains were all obtained from the same sample, sequenced in a study of cytomegalovirus exposure and HLA in healthy donors. PCR primers comprised 60 Vbeta and 13 Jbeta primers. Produced via immunoSEQ multiplex PCR; TCRdb's table is partial and in-frame only. The sample records over 100,000 clones, more than 70% being singletons. The sample consisted of PBMCs. Receptors originate from a male donor in good health and CMV-seronegative.

This sequence joins TRBV19 and TRBJ1-1; D gene ambiguous. Germline V CDR1 and CDR2: LNHDA, SQIVND (reference sequence). CDR3 size: 14 residues. V shed 4 bases and J shed 1 base, with 10 bases lying between them. The CDR3 protein is CASSKLNPNTEAFF. For the CDR3, the DNA is TGTGCCAGTAGTAAACTGAATCCGAACACTGAAGCTTTCTTT.

This clone turned up a few times. The rearrangement uses TRBV5-4 and TRBJ1-1, with TRBD1 as a possible D gene (5 bases). The V end was cut by 4 bases, the J end by 5 bases, with 12 bases between. From germline, CDR1 is SGHNT and CDR2 YYREEE (reference sequence). The CDR3 length is 13 residues. As DNA, the CDR3 is TGTGCCAGCAGCGGGGGGGTCAGAACTGAAGCTTTCTTT. Residues: CASSGGVRTEAFF. Variable domain in full (rest from reference TRBV5-4 and TRBJ1-1): ETGVTQSPTHLIKTRGQQVTLRCSSQSGHNTVSWYQQALGQGPQFIFQYYREEENGRGNFPPRFSGLQFPNYSSELNVNALELDDSALYLCASSGGVRTEAFFGQGTRLTVV.

The V and J genes are TRBV19 and TRBJ1-4; D is perhaps TRBD1 (5 bases). Germline CDR1 LNHDA, CDR2 SQIVND (reference sequence). The CDR3 spans 13 residues. Between the trimmed V and J ends, which lost 9 bases and 2 bases, there was a span of 10 bases. The CDR3, as DNA: TGTGCCAGCAGGGTTCGGACTAATGAAAAACTGTTTTTT. It is translated as CASRVRTNEKLFF.

A remark on this clone: At one end the junction does not follow the germline gene, possibly because of a read error. This specimen includes other DNA sequences encoding the same CDR3. V and J are TRBV14 and TRBJ2-1; D possibly corresponds to TRBD2 (5 bases). Germline loops: CDR1 SGHDN, CDR2 FVKESK. The CDR3 extends over 12 amino acids. The DNA for the CDR3 is TGTGCCAGCAGCCAAGTCCCCGGAACTAGTGTCTTC. Residues: CASSQVPGTSVF.

The chain is built from TRBV11-3 and TRBJ2-1; 8 nucleotides match TRBD2. Looked up from germline, CDR1 is SGHNT and CDR2 is YENEEA. V shed 5 bases, J shed 6 bases, and the junction held 6 bases outside the gene matches. This CDR3 has 14 amino acids. The CDR3 protein is CASSHGLASNEQFF. In nucleotides, the CDR3 is TGTGCCAGCAGCCACGGACTAGCAAGCAATGAGCAGTTCTTC.

The rearrangement uses TRBV13 and TRBJ2-3, with 15 bases lining up with TRBD2. CDR3 length: 16 amino acids. V shed 5 bases, J shed 2 bases, and the junction held 2 bases outside the gene matches. Germline assignment: CDR1 PRHDT and CDR2 FYEKMQ (reference sequence). CDR3 sequence reads: CASSGLAGGPTDTQYF. Here the CDR3 DNA reads TGTGCCAGCAGCGGACTAGCGGGGGGGCCCACAGATACGCAGTATTTT.

There are a few counts of this clone. The rearrangement links TRBV27 to TRBJ1-5; D gene uncertain. The CDR3 loop spans 14 amino acids. The ends were cut back, 3 bases at V and 3 bases at J, with 9 bases in the middle. Germline loops: CDR1 MNHEY, CDR2 SMNVEV (reference sequence). DNA for the CDR3: TGTGCCAGCAGTTTTGCGGGGTTCAATCAGCCCCAGCATTTT. Translated: CASSFAGFNQPQHF.

The chain carries TRBV5-8 and TRBJ2-7, with D possibly being TRBD1 (5 bases). CDR3 size: 13 residues. The germline V gene encodes CDR1 SGHTS and CDR2 YDEGEE. V was clipped by 0 bases and J by 2 bases, with 6 bases between them. For the CDR3, the DNA is TGTGCCAGCAGCTTGGGCAGGGCCTACGAGCAGTACTTC. Protein sequence: CASSLGRAYEQYF. The full variable domain, its missing parts supplied by reference TRBV5-8 and TRBJ2-7, is EAGVTQSPTHLIKTRGQQATLRCSPISGHTSVYWYQQALGLGLQFLLWYDEGEERNRGNFPPRFSGRQFPNYSSELNVNALELEDSALYLCASSLGRAYEQYFGPGTRLTVT.

This clone was recorded only once. The chain combines TRBV4-3 with TRBJ1-5; D remains unclear. The CDR3 length is 15 residues. Germline V CDR1 and CDR2: LGHNA, YSLEER. The ends were cut back, 2 bases at V and 0 bases at J, with 8 bases in the middle. The CDR3 sequence: CASSQLAYSNQPQHF. The CDR3 region has the DNA TGCGCCAGCAGCCAATTAGCCTATAGCAATCAGCCCCAGCATTTT.

The V gene is TRBV5-4, the J gene TRBJ1-2; D perhaps matches TRBD1 (6 bases). The CDR3 runs to 16 residues. Germline CDR1 SGHNT, CDR2 YYREEE (reference sequence). Deletions cut 1 base from V and 2 bases from J, with 15 bases between. The CDR3 protein is CASSLSPGQRNYGYTF. CDR3 nucleotide sequence: TGTGCCAGCAGCTTGAGTCCCGGACAGCGGAACTATGGCTACACCTTC.

CDR3 residues: CASSLGGAGGQETQYF. CDR3 nucleotide sequence: TGTGCCAGCAGCTTAGGAGGGGCGGGGGGGCAAGAGACCCAGTACTTC. The V gene is TRBV7-2, the J gene TRBJ2-5, with 9 bases matching TRBD2. With 1 base clipped from V and 2 bases from J, the junction kept 5 bases outside the gene matches. Germline assignment: CDR1 SGHTA and CDR2 FQGNSA. The CDR3 is 16 amino acids.

This clone has a handful of counts. The chain uses TRBV5-6 and TRBJ1-6; D uncertain. The CDR3 totals 14 residues. Trimming removed 1 base from V and 6 bases from J, with 8 bases in between. Germline V gene lookup returns CDR1 SGHDT and CDR2 YYEEEE. CDR3 amino acids: CASSLSRINSPLHF. CDR3 nucleotide sequence: TGTGCCAGCAGCTTGTCCAGGATTAATTCACCCCTCCACTTT. Using reference TRBV5-6 and TRBJ1-6 for the parts outside the CDR3, the full variable domain is DAGVTQSPTHLIKTRGQQVTLRCSPKSGHDTVSWYQQALGQGPQFIFQYYEEEERQRGNFPDRFSGHQFPNYSSELNVNALLLGDSALYLCASSLSRINSPLHFGNGTRLTVT.

This clone was counted between two and nine times. The chain employs TRBV6-6 and TRBJ2-7; 7 bases are a match to TRBD1. Trimming took 5 bases from V and 2 from J; bases not matched to a gene: 3. The germline gives CDR1 MNHNY, CDR2 SVGAGI (reference sequence). The CDR3 contains 13 residues. The CDR3 DNA reads as TGTGCCAGCAGTAGACAGGGAACCTACGAGCAGTACTTC. This codes for CASSRQGTYEQYF.

The chain carries TRBV6-1 and TRBJ1-2; 7 bases fit TRBD1. Germline trimming cut 6 bases from V and 0 bases from J; bases unmatched to any gene: 1. The CDR3 has 13 residues. Germline CDR1 is MNHNS and CDR2 is SASEGT. DNA of the CDR3: TGTGCCAGCAGGGGGACAGCTAACTATGGCTACACCTTC. Its translation is CASRGTANYGYTF.

This clone has a handful of counts. The chain carries TRBV30 and TRBJ1-3; D unclear. Germline V gene lookup returns CDR1 GTSNPN and CDR2 SVGIG (reference sequence). The CDR3 runs to 15 residues. With 3 bases removed from V and 0 bases from J, the gap between germline ends came to 12 bases. The CDR3 spells CAWRPLTGSGNTIYF. The CDR3 DNA sequence: TGTGCCTGGAGACCCCTAACGGGCTCTGGAAACACCATATATTTT.

The chain joins TRBV15 to TRBJ2-3, with no clear D. Trimming pared 0 bases from V and 2 bases from J, leaving 12 bases between. Per germline, CDR1 LNHNV and CDR2 YYDKDF (reference sequence). The CDR3 consists of 16 residues. The CDR3 DNA reads as TGTGCCACCAGCAGAGATGTTGGCAGAACCACAGATACGCAGTATTTT. Translation gives CATSRDVGRTTDTQYF.

This clone was seen more than once but under ten times. The chain uses TRBV10-1 and TRBJ1-6, with 8 positions matching TRBD1. The CDR3 has 14 amino acids. Germline V gene lookup returns CDR1 WNHNN and CDR2 SYGVQD (reference sequence). V trimming: 2 bases; J trimming: 11 bases; junction bases outside the gene matches: 5. The CDR3 sequence is CASSEAGGHAPLHF. CDR3 coding DNA: TGCGCCAGCAGTGAGGCAGGGGGCCATGCACCCCTCCACTTT.